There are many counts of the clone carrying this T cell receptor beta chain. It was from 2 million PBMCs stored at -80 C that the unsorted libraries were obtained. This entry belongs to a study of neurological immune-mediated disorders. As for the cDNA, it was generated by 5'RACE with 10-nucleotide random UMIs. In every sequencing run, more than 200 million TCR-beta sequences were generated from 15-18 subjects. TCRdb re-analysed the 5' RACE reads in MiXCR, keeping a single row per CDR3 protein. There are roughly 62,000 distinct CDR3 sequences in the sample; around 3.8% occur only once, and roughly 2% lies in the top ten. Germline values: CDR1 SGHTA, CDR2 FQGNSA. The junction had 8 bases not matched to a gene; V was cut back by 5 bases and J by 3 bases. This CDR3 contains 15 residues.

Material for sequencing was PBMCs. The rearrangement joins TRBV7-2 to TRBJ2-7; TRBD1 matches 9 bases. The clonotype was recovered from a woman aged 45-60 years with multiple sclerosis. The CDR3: CASSPGTGKGYEQYF. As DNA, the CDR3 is TGTGCCAGCAGCCCGGGGACAGGGAAAGGCTACGAGCAGTACTTC.